The clone carrying this T cell receptor beta chain showed up just a few times. Its specificity is not known. The sample originates from a study of T cells in Graves' hyperthyroidism and ophthalmopathy. Study findings and constraints: Through a model of 13 V-J features, ophthalmopathy was separated from stable hyperthyroidism.

There were TCR beta CDR3 regions amplified from RNA transcripts. Researchers ran a first-round RT-PCR on the TCR CDR3 using the HTBI primer set. TCRdb passed the multiplex PCR reads through MiXCR, listing each CDR3 protein once. Of some 530,000 distinct CDR3 sequences in the sample, around a fifth were seen once. Trimming at V came to 4 bases and at J to 2 bases, leaving 9 bases not matched to a gene. CDR1 and CDR2 (germline): LGHDT, YNNKEL (reference sequence). The CDR3 runs 16 residues. Ophthalmopathy patients had moderate-to-severe active disease, CAS ≥3, NOSPECS ≥4, and disease duration under 3 months.

The TCR originated in a woman in her seventies with Graves' ophthalmopathy. This chain connects TRBV3-1 to TRBJ2-3, with 7 bases fitting TRBD2. The sequencing input was blood. The CDR3 region has the DNA TGTGCCAGCAGCCCCGGAGCGGGACCCTCCACAGATACGCAGTATTTT. This gives the protein CASSPGAGPSTDTQYF.